The next 27 T cell receptor beta chains were all read from a single sample in a study of shared clonotypes between healthy human individuals. Clones were read by immunoSEQ multiplex PCR, and TCRdb kept only the in-frame ones, dropping some. Among under 1,900,000 clones listed, approximately 98.5% were seen once. Sample: naive CD4+ T cells sorted from blood. Subset indicated: CD45RA+ positively selected. Every receptor here comes from a young man in good health.

The chain carries TRBV7-6 and TRBJ2-3, with D possibly matching TRBD1 (5 bases). V shed 3 bases and J shed 4 bases, with 20 bases lying between them. CDR3 length: 17 amino acids. Germline V gene data show CDR1 as SGHVS and CDR2 as FNYEAQ. The CDR3 protein is CASSFPPWKVGADTQYF. The DNA for the CDR3 is TGTGCCAGCAGCTTTCCCCCTTGGAAGGTAGGGGCAGATACGCAGTATTTT. The whole variable domain, remainder taken from reference TRBV7-6 and TRBJ2-3, is GAGVSQSPRYKVTKRGQDVALRCDPISGHVSLYWYRQALGQGPEFLTYFNYEAQQDKSGLPNDRFSAERPEGSISTLTIQRTEQRDSAMYRCASSFPPWKVGADTQYFGPGTRLTVL.

Here the CDR3 DNA reads TGCGCCAGCAGTCCCGGACTAGCGGGAGGGCCGGTTCTCGATGAGCAGTTCTTC. It is translated as CASSPGLAGGPVLDEQFF. V and J are TRBV5-1 and TRBJ2-1; 15 nucleotides match TRBD2. Looked up from germline, CDR1 is SGHRS and CDR2 is YFSETQ. J gave up 8 bases and V 5 bases, and 14 bases lay outside the gene matches. CDR3 size: 18 residues.

The chain couples TRBV9 to TRBJ2-2; D is uncertain. The ends were cut back, 4 bases at V and 5 bases at J, with 6 bases in the middle. Germline loops: CDR1 SGDLS, CDR2 YYNGEE. The CDR3 sequence is 12 residues long. CDR3 residues: CASSPWTGELFF. CDR3 bases: TGTGCCAGCAGCCCATGGACCGGGGAGCTGTTTTTT. The entire variable domain, with the rest obtained from reference TRBV9 and TRBJ2-2, is as follows: DSGVTQTPKHLITATGQRVTLRCSPRSGDLSVYWYQQSLDQGLQFLIQYYNGEERAKGNILERFSAQQFPDLHSELNLSSLELGDSALYFCASSPWTGELFFGEGSRLTVL.

The V gene is TRBV9, the J gene TRBJ2-1, with D maybe TRBD2 (5 bases). The CDR3 consists of 15 residues. The V and J ends lost 0 bases and 6 bases respectively, with 13 bases between them. Germline V gives CDR1 SGDLS, CDR2 YYNGEE. CDR3 amino acids: CASSVGSAISNEQFF. The DNA of the CDR3 is TGTGCCAGCAGCGTAGGTAGCGCTATCTCCAATGAGCAGTTCTTC.

This CDR3 reads CASSPSTDRGNTIYF. The CDR3, as DNA: TGTGCCAGCAGCCCCTCCACGGACAGAGGAAACACCATATATTTT. V gene TRBV7-2 combines with J gene TRBJ1-3; tentative D call: TRBD1 (6 bases). From germline, CDR1 is SGHTA and CDR2 FQGNSA. The CDR3 spans 15 residues. Trimming left V 5 bases short and J 4 bases short, with 15 bases between.

This chain connects TRBV18 to TRBJ2-7; 8 bases match TRBD1. J was trimmed by 5 bases and V by 3 bases; bases with no gene match: 6. The CDR3 runs to 14 residues. CDR1 and CDR2 (germline): KGHSH, LQKENI. The chain's CDR3 is CASSPRTGKDEQYF. CDR3 DNA: TGTGCCAGCTCACCTCGGACAGGGAAAGACGAGCAGTACTTC.

V gene TRBV7-2 combines with J gene TRBJ2-1; possible D gene TRBD2, 5 bases. V was clipped by 1 base and J by 4 bases, with 14 bases between them. The germline V gene encodes CDR1 SGHTA and CDR2 FQGNSA. The CDR3 runs to 16 residues. The CDR3 spells CASSLEEALLYNEQFF. CDR3 nucleotide sequence: TGTGCCAGCAGCTTAGAGGAGGCGCTTCTATACAATGAGCAGTTCTTC.

The chain is built from TRBV7-9 and TRBJ1-1; maybe TRBD1 (5 bases). This CDR3 spans 14 amino acids. Trimming pared 4 bases from V and 9 bases from J, leaving 18 bases between. CDR1 SEHNR and CDR2 FQNEAQ come from the germline V gene (reference sequence). CDR3 bases: TGTGCCAGCAGCTCATGGGCACTGCGGGACCAAGCTTTCTTT. The encoded protein is CASSSWALRDQAFF.

The CDR3 DNA follows: TGTGCCAGCAGCAAAACCGGGACAGGGGGCAATGGCTACACCTTC. The encoded protein is CASSKTGTGGNGYTF. V gene TRBV9 combines with J gene TRBJ1-2; 12 bases are a match to TRBD1. The V and J ends lost 4 bases and 6 bases, in that order; junction bases with no gene match: 7. The CDR3 contains 15 residues. CDR1 is SGDLS and CDR2 is YYNGEE in the germline V gene.

The V call is TRBV27, the J call TRBJ2-1, with TRBD2 identical over 7 bases. Trimming at V came to 6 bases and at J to 6 bases, leaving 11 bases not matched to a gene. The germline gives CDR1 MNHEY, CDR2 SMNVEV (reference sequence). The CDR3 consists of 15 residues. CDR3 protein: CASRFFGGGANEQFF. The CDR3 DNA reads TGTGCCAGCAGATTCTTCGGGGGAGGGGCCAATGAGCAGTTCTTC.

V is TRBV5-1 and J is TRBJ2-3, with 9 nucleotides matching TRBD2. Per the germline V gene, CDR1 is SGHRS and CDR2 is YFSETQ. This CDR3 contains 15 residues. Trimming cost V 8 bases and J 1 base; bases outside gene matches: 8. CDR3 sequence (DNA): TGCGCCAGTTATAGCGGGAGAGTACGCACAGATACGCAGTATTTT. Its protein product is CASYSGRVRTDTQYF.

The chain combines TRBV30 with TRBJ2-7, with 10 bases that match TRBD2. CDR1 is GTSNPN and CDR2 is SVGIG in the germline V gene (reference sequence). The CDR3 length is 13 residues. V shed 2 bases, J shed 3 bases, and the junction held 1 base outside the gene matches. CDR3 DNA: TGTGCCTGGAGTTGGACTAGCGGCTACGAGCAGTACTTC. It translates to CAWSWTSGYEQYF.

The V and J genes are TRBV7-9 and TRBJ1-3; a possible D gene is TRBD1 (5 bases). Germline CDR1 and CDR2: SEHNR and FQNEAQ (reference sequence). This CDR3 has 17 amino acids. Trimming removed 1 base from V and 0 bases from J, with 13 bases in between. The CDR3: CASSLELRQPSGNTIYF. Here the CDR3 DNA reads TGTGCCAGCAGCTTAGAACTACGACAGCCCTCTGGAAACACCATATATTTT. Using reference TRBV7-9 and TRBJ1-3 for the parts outside the CDR3, the full variable domain is DTGVSQNPRHKITKRGQNVTFRCDPISEHNRLYWYRQTLGQGPEFLTYFQNEAQLEKSRLLSDRFSAERPKGSFSTLEIQRTEQGDSAMYLCASSLELRQPSGNTIYFGEGSWLTVV.

This chain's CDR3 is CASSSSRGGKLFF. In DNA form, the CDR3 reads TGTGCCAGCAGCTCCTCCAGAGGCGGTAAACTGTTTTTT. The chain combines TRBV7-8 with TRBJ1-4; D is uncertain. CDR1 and CDR2 from the germline V gene are SGHVS and FQNEAQ. The V gene lost 4 bases and the J gene lost 11 bases, with 14 bases spanning the gap. The CDR3 extends over 13 amino acids.

This clone appeared once. The chain carries TRBV5-4 and TRBJ2-7; the match to TRBD2 covers 9 bases. The junction had 10 bases not matched to a gene; V was cut back by 5 bases and J by 4 bases. This CDR3 has 15 amino acids. Germline CDR1 reads SGHNT; CDR2 reads YYREEE (reference sequence). The CDR3 reads CASRPAGTSLYEQYF. CDR3 DNA sequence: TGTGCCAGCAGACCCGCCGGGACTAGCTTGTACGAGCAGTACTTC. Full variable domain (outside the CDR3, taken from reference TRBV5-4 and TRBJ2-7): ETGVTQSPTHLIKTRGQQVTLRCSSQSGHNTVSWYQQALGQGPQFIFQYYREEENGRGNFPPRFSGLQFPNYSSELNVNALELDDSALYLCASRPAGTSLYEQYFGPGTRLTVT.

The rearrangement joins TRBV7-2 to TRBJ1-5; D is unclear. The germline V gene encodes CDR1 SGHTA and CDR2 FQGNSA. The length of the CDR3 is 14 residues. V gave up 4 bases and J gave up 6 bases, with 13 bases separating them. CDR3 region: CASSSRRSSQPQHF. CDR3 DNA sequence: TGTGCCAGCAGCTCGAGACGGTCGAGTCAGCCCCAGCATTTT.

The V and J genes are TRBV11-2 and TRBJ2-1; D not certain. Looked up from germline, CDR1 is SGHAT and CDR2 is FQNNGV. V lost 3 bases and J lost 9, with 6 bases in between. The CDR3 is 11 amino acids. The CDR3 bases are TGTGCCAGCAGCTTTAGAGGTGAGCAGTTCTTC. Translation gives CASSFRGEQFF.

The chain uses TRBV9 and TRBJ2-7; D not resolved. CDR1 SGDLS and CDR2 YYNGEE come from the germline V gene. The CDR3 has 14 residues. The V end lost 0 bases, the J end lost 1 base, and 8 bases lay between the germline ends. DNA for the CDR3: TGTGCCAGCAGCGTAGACCCGAAATCCTACGAGCAGTACTTC. It specifies CASSVDPKSYEQYF.

This chain links TRBV5-4 with TRBJ1-2; TRBD1 matches 9 bases. In germline, CDR1 is SGHNT, CDR2 YYREEE (reference sequence). This CDR3 comprises 14 residues. The J segment lost 13 bases and the V segment lost 0 bases, leaving 10 bases of the junction unmatched. The CDR3 bases are TGTGCCAGCAGCTTGGGGGCTCGGGACAGGGAAATCACCTTC. This gives the protein CASSLGARDREITF.

This clone was detected only once. V and J are TRBV11-2 and TRBJ2-1; TRBD1 might be the D (6 bases). Trimming shortened V by 5 bases and J by 2 bases, and 16 bases separated the two germline ends. Germline CDR1 and CDR2: SGHAT and FQNNGV. The CDR3 covers 16 residues. DNA for the CDR3: TGTGCCAGCAGCACACAGGGTAAGGTCACCTACAATGAGCAGTTCTTC. This sequence encodes CASSTQGKVTYNEQFF.

This clone came up once. The rearrangement uses TRBV7-9 and TRBJ2-1, with 11 bases that match TRBD2. The germline V gene encodes CDR1 SEHNR and CDR2 FQNEAQ (reference sequence). V lost 6 bases to trimming and J lost 0 bases; unmatched junction nucleotides: 7. CDR3 length equals 17 residues. CDR3 region: CASRPPGLADSYNEQFF. The CDR3 nucleotides read TGTGCCAGCAGACCTCCGGGACTAGCGGACTCCTACAATGAGCAGTTCTTC.

The chain combines TRBV7-9 with TRBJ2-5; possible D gene TRBD2, 6 bases. The germline V gene encodes CDR1 SEHNR and CDR2 FQNEAQ (reference sequence). V gave up 4 bases and J gave up 0 bases, with 15 bases separating them. The CDR3 sequence is 16 residues long. CDR3 in amino acids: CASSYKPGSNQETQYF. The CDR3 coding sequence is TGTGCCAGCAGCTACAAGCCCGGGAGTAACCAAGAGACCCAGTACTTC.

This sequence joins TRBV5-1 and TRBJ2-7, with D maybe TRBD1 (6 bases). This CDR3 region has 14 residues. CDR1 and CDR2 (germline): SGHRS, YFSETQ. Trimming took off 7 bases at V and 0 bases at J, with 14 bases between the two ends. As DNA, the CDR3 is TGCGCCAGCGGTTACCGGACAGACTCCTACGAGCAGTACTTC. Its protein is CASGYRTDSYEQYF.

The gene calls are TRBV28 and TRBJ1-1, with D perhaps TRBD1 (6 bases). The V end lost 8 bases, the J end lost 5 bases, and 21 bases lay between the germline ends. Looked up from germline, CDR1 is MDHEN and CDR2 is SYDVKM. CDR3 length: 15 residues. CDR3 amino acids: CASDSHGGGSTEAFF. The CDR3, as DNA: TGTGCCAGCGACTCCCACGGAGGGGGAAGTACTGAAGCTTTCTTT.

The chain links TRBV29-1 to TRBJ2-1; D is possibly TRBD2 (5 bases). The CDR3 runs 14 residues. V was cut by 3 bases and J by 8 bases, with 17 bases left in between. CDR1 and CDR2 from the germline V gene are SQVTM and ANQGSEA. The CDR3 sequence: CSVDLRGFSDEQFF. DNA for the CDR3: TGCAGCGTTGATTTACGGGGATTTTCGGATGAGCAGTTCTTC.

The CDR3 sequence: CATRRGGREEQYF. In nucleotides, the CDR3 is TGTGCCACCCGTCGGGGGGGGCGCGAGGAGCAGTACTTC. The chain recombines TRBV6-5 with TRBJ2-7; 8 nucleotides line up with TRBD2. The V gene's germline CDR1 is MNHEY and CDR2 SVGAGI. The trim removed 10 bases at V and 7 bases at J, leaving 12 bases unmatched. This CDR3 spans 13 amino acids.

The CDR3 DNA reads as TGTGCCAGCAGTTCGGTAGTCGGCTACGAGCAGTACTTC. Translation: CASSSVVGYEQYF. This chain uses TRBV28 with TRBJ2-7; D gene unclear. CDR1 and CDR2 from the germline V gene are MDHEN and SYDVKM. The CDR3 has 13 residues. Trimming took 4 bases from V and 3 from J, leaving 10 bases between them.